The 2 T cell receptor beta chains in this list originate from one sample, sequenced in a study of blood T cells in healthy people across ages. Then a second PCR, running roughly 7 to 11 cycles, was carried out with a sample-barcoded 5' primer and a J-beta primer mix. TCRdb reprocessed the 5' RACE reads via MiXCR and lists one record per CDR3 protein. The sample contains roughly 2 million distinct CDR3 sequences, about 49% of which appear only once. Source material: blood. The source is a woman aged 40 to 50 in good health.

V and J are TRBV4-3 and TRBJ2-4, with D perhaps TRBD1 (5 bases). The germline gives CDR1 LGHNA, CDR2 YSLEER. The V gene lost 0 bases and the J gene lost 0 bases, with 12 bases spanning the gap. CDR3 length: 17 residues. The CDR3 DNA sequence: TGCGCCAGCAGCCAAGATAGGGGCAGTTCAGCCAAAAACATTCAGTACTTC. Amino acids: CASSQDRGSSAKNIQYF.

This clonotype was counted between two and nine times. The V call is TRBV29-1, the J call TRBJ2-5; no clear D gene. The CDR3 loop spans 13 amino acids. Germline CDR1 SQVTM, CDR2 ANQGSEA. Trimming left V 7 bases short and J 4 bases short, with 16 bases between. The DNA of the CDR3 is TGCAGCGCCCAAGCGCAGGTTGGAGAGACCCAGTACTTC. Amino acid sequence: CSAQAQVGETQYF. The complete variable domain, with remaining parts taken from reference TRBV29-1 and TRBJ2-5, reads SAVISQKPSRDICQRGTSLTIQCQVDSQVTMMFWYRQQPGQSLTLIATANQGSEATYESGFVIDKFPISRPNLTFSTLTVSNMSPEDSSIYLCSAQAQVGETQYFGPGTRLLVL.